This T cell receptor beta chain comes out of a study of blood T cells in healthy people across ages (dated by TCRdb to between 2015 and 2016). Describing the broader study: In model experiments, roughly one uniquely barcoded TCR beta cDNA molecule per two T cells was captured by template switching. To avoid experimental bias, donors of different ages were randomly spread across the sequencing lanes. To track age-related changes in TCR beta repertoire diversity, the study relied on deep sequencing normalized with unique cDNA molecular identifiers. Donors were grouped into four age groups: young (average roughly 15 years), middle-aged (around 39), aged (62) and long-lived (just over 80). For two donors (one aged 18 to 29 and one aged 80 or older), the study analyzed two additional independent replicas of 1 million unique cDNA reads from the same blood draw.

This clonotype was seen more than once but under ten times. Its specific antigen is unknown. Nothing much larger sits one base from this clone, and base qualities are not available. What the work shows at the level of the full study, not this receptor alone: The long-lived group showed more naive CD4+ T cells, fewer expanded clones and increased TCR diversity than the aged group, suggesting age selection. Estimates of total diversity from one million sequenced T cells were regarded as lower bounds and underestimates. The percentage of naive T cells measured by flow cytometry correlated strongly with observed TCR beta diversity. As age increased, observed TCR beta diversity per million T cells dropped in a roughly linear way, and a significant reduction was already evident by age 40. Because the CMV infection status of the donors was unknown, age-related changes in expanded clonotypes may potentially have been confounded. Because profiling used bulk unsorted PBMCs, naive and antigen-experienced compartments could not be compared conclusively.

The roughly 39 donors, aged 6 to 90 years, were systemically healthy Caucasian individuals from Russia. Ten milliliters of peripheral blood were collected from each donor into EDTA-treated Vacutainer tubes. Ficoll-Paque density-gradient centrifugation was used to isolate PBMCs, with at least 6 million per sample. Trizol reagent was used to extract total RNA from the PBMCs, yielding at least 6 micrograms per sample. Naive CD45RAhigh/CD27high T cell percentages were measured by flow cytometry on a PBMC aliquot from every donor. Deletion took 0 bases off V and 11 bases off J, with a span of 14 bases between the germline ends. CDR3 length: 13 amino acids, cysteine to phenylalanine. This entry keeps only the CDR3 DNA: 39 bases, framed from base 1. Reading the germline V gene gives CDR1 SGDLS and CDR2 YYNGEE. The library was built by means of 5' RACE. Sequencing instrument: Illumina HiSeq 2500. A second about 7 to 12 cycle PCR used a sample-barcoded 5' primer and a J-beta primer mix. Each TCR beta cDNA molecule received a unique molecular identifier from a template-switch 5' adaptor carrying 12 random nucleotides. At least 2.5 million CDR3-containing paired-end reads were obtained from each sample. All of the RNA was converted into first-strand cDNA using the Mint cDNA synthesis kit, with a TRBC-specific oligonucleotide serving as the primer. Following uracil-DNA glycosylase treatment, a first 18-cycle PCR with universal primers M1SS and BC2_uni_R was performed on all cDNA. In the authors' own workflow: Normalization of each sample was performed by random selection of 1 million high-quality reads, each carrying a distinct molecular identifier. Instead of being binned into consensus sequences, reads that shared molecular identifiers were thrown out. CDR3 identification, clonotype clustering and error correction used MiTCR with a Q25 quality threshold and the strictest error-elimination algorithm. A nonparametric unseen species model with Euler transformation was used to estimate a lower bound on total TCR beta diversity. Using fastp at Q25 and MiXCR, TCRdb reprocessed the public reads and kept productive beta chains. Duplicate CDR3 protein sequences are folded into a single record with the most common DNA and genes. The V and J calls reflect TCRdb's pipeline rather than the authors' work. The sample table shows about 640,000 distinct CDR3 sequences, and about 28% are seen once. Clones ranked in the top ten supply 15% to 17% of the sample.

Sequenced material: blood. This receptor was taken from an elderly woman in good health. Recombination linked TRBV9 to TRBJ2-5; the D gene assignment is ambiguous. The CDR3: CASSVERRNEQYF. The nucleotide sequence is TGTGCCAGCAGCGTAGAACGGCGGAATGAGCAGTACTTC. Beyond the CDR3, the reference TRBV9 and TRBJ2-5 genes provide the residues; the full variable domain reads: DSGVTQTPKHLITATGQRVTLRCSPRSGDLSVYWYQQSLDQGLQFLIQYYNGEERAKGNILERFSAQQFPDLHSELNLSSLELGDSALYFCASSVERRNEQYFGPGTRLLVL.